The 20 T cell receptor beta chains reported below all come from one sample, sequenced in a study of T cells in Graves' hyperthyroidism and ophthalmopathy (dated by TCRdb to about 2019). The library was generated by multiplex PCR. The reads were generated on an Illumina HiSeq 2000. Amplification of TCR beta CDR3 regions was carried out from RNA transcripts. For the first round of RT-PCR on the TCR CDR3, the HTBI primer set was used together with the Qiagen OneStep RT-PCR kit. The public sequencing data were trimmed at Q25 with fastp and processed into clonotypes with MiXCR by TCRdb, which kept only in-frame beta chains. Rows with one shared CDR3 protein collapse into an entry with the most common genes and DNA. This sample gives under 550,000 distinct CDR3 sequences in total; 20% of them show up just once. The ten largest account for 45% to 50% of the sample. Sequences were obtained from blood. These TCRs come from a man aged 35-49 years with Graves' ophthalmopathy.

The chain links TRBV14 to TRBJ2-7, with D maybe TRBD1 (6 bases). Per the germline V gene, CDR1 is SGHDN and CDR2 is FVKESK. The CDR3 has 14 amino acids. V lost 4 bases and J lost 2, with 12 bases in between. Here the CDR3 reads CASSPSGTPYEQYF. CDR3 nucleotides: TGTGCCAGCAGCCCTTCCGGGACACCCTACGAGCAGTACTTC.

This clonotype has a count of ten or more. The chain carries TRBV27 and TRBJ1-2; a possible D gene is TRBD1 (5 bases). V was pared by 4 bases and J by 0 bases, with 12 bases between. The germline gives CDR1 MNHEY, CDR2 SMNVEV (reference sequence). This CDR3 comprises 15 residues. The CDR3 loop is CASSSTGTANYGYTF. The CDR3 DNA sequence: TGTGCCAGCAGTTCTACAGGAACCGCTAACTATGGCTACACCTTC.

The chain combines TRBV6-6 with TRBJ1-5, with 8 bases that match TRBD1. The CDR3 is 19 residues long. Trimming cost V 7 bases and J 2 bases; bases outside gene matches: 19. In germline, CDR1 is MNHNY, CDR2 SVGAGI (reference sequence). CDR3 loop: CASTYSTPLSGGGNQPQHF. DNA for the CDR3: TGTGCCAGCACTTATTCTACCCCCCTCTCAGGGGGCGGCAATCAGCCCCAGCATTTT.

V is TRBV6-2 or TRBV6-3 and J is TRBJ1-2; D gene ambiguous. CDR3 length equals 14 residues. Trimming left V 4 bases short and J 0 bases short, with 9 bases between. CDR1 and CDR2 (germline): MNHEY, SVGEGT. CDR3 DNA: TGTGCCAGCAGTTCCCCTGGGGCTAACTATGGCTACACCTTC. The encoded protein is CASSSPGANYGYTF.

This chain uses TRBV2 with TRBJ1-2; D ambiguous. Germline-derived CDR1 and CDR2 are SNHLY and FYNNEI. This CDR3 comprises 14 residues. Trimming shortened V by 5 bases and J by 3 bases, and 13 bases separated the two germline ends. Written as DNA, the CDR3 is TGTGCCAGCAGTCCCTCCGGCGGTTACTATGGCTACACCTTC. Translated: CASSPSGGYYGYTF.

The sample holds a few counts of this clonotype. The CDR3 bases are TGTGCCAGCAGACCACTAGCGGGAGAGTACGAGCAGTACTTC. This codes for CASRPLAGEYEQYF. The rearrangement uses TRBV25-1 and TRBJ2-7, with 11 nucleotides matching TRBD2. CDR1 and CDR2 from the germline V gene are MGHDK and SYGVNS. The V segment lost 6 bases and the J segment 4 bases; nucleotides outside the gene matches: 5. CDR3 length equals 14 residues.

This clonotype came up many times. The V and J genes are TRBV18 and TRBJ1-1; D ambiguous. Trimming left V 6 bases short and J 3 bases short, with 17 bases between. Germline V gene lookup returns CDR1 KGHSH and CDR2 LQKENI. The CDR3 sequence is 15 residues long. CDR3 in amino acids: CASSDRLVEYTEAFF. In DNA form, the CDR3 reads TGTGCCAGCTCCGACCGGTTGGTGGAGTACACTGAAGCTTTCTTT.

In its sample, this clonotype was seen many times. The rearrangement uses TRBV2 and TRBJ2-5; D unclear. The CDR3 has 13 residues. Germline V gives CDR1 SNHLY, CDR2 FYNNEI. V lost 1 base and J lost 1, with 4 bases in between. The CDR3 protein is CASSEVAQETQYF. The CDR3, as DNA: TGTGCCAGCAGTGAAGTCGCCCAAGAGACCCAGTACTTC.

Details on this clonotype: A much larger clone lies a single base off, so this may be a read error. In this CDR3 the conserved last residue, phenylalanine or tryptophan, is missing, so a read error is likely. The CDR3 sequence: CASQRDSGTEAFL. The DNA for the CDR3 is TGTGCCAGCCAACGGGACTCTGGCACTGAAGCTTTCCTT. V usage is TRBV2 and J usage is TRBJ1-1; TRBD1 might be the D (5 bases). V was clipped by 8 bases and J by 4 bases, with 14 bases between them. The length of the CDR3 is 13 residues. CDR1 and CDR2 (germline): SNHLY, FYNNEI.

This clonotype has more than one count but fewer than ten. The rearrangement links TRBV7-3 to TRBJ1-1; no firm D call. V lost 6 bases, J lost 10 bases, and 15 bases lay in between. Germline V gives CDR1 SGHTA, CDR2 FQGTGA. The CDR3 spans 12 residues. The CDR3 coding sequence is TGTGCCAGCAGATCGGCGGCACTAAGAGCTTTCTTT. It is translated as CASRSAALRAFF.

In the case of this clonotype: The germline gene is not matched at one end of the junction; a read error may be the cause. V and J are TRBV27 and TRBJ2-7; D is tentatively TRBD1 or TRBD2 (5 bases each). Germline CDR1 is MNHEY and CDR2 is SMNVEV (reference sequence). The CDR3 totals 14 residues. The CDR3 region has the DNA TGTGCCAGCAGGTTATCGGGACCATACTACGAGCAGTACTTC. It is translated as CASRLSGPYYEQYF.

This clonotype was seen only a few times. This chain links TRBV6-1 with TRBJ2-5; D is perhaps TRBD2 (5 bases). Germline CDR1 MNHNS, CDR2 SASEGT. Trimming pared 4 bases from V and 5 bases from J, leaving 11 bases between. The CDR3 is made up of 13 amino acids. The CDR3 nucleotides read TGTGCCAGCAGTGGAGGGTTGACGGAGACCCAGTACTTC. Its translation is CASSGGLTETQYF.

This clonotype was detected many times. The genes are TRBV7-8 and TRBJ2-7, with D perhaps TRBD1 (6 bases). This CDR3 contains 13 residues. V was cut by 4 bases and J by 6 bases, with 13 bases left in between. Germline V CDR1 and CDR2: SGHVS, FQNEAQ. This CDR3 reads CASSSQGTGEQYF. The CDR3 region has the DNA TGTGCCAGCAGCTCACAGGGAACCGGCGAGCAGTACTTC.

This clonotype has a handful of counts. CDR3 nucleotide sequence: TGTGCCACCTTAGCCCAGCGGGGTGCATTAAATGAGCAGTTCTTC. Encoded protein: CATLAQRGALNEQFF. This chain joins TRBV6-1 and TRBJ2-1; TRBD2 matches 7 bases. This CDR3 has 15 residues. V shed 10 bases and J 7 bases; nucleotides not matched to a gene: 16. Per germline, CDR1 MNHNS and CDR2 SASEGT.

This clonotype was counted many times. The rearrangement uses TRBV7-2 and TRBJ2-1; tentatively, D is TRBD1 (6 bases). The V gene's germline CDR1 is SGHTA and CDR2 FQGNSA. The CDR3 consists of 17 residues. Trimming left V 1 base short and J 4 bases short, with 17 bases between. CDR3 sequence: CASSLGLFGTQYNEQFF. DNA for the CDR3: TGTGCCAGCAGCTTAGGTTTATTCGGGACACAATACAATGAGCAGTTCTTC.

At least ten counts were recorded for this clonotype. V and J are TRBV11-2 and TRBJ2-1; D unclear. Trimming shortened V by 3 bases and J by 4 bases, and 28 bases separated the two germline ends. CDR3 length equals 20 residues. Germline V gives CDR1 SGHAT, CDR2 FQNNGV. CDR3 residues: CASSFRFPLTAGLRYNEQFF. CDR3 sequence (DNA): TGTGCCAGCAGCTTTAGGTTTCCCCTAACGGCAGGCCTAAGGTACAATGAGCAGTTCTTC.

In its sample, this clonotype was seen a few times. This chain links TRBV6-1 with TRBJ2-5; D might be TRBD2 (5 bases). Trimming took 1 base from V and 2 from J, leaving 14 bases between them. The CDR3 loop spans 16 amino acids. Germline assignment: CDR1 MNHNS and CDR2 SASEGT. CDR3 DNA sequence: TGTGCCAGCAGTGAAGGAGGGTCCATGGGGCAAGAGACCCAGTACTTC. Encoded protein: CASSEGGSMGQETQYF.

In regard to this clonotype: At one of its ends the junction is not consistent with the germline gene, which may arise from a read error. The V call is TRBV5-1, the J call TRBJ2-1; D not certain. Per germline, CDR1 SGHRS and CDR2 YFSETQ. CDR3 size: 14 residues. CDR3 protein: CASSLAVGSNEQLF. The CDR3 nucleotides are TGCGCCAGCAGCTTGGCAGTCGGTAGCAATGAGCAGCTCTTC.

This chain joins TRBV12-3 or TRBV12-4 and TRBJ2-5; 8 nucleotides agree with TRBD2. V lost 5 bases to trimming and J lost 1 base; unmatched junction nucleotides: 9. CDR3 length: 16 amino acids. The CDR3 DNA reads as TGTGCCAGCAGTCTTCGGACGGGGGGGCCCCAAGAGACCCAGTACTTC. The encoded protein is CASSLRTGGPQETQYF.

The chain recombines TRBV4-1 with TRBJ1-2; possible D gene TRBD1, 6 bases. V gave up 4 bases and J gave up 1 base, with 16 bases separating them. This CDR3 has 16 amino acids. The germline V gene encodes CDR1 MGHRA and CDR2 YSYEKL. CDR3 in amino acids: CASSPQQGLGNYGYTF. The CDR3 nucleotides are TGCGCCAGCAGCCCCCAACAGGGTCTGGGTAACTATGGCTACACCTTC.